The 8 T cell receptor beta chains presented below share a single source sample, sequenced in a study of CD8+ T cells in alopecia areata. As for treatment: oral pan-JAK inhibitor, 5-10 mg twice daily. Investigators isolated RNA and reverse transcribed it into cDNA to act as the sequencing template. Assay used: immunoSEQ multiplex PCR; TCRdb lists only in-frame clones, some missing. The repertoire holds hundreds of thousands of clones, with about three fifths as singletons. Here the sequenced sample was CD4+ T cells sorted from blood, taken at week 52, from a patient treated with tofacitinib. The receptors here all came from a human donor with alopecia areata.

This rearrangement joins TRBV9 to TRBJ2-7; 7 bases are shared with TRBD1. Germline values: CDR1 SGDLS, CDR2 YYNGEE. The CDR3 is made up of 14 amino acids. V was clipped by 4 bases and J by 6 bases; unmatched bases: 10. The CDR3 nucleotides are TGTGCCAGCAGCCCGGGACAGCGTGGAGTCGAGCAGTACTTC. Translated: CASSPGQRGVEQYF.

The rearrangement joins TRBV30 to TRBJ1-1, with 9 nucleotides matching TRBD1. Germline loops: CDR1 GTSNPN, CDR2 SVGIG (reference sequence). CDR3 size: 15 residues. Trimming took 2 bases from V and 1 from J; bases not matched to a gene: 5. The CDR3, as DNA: TGTGCCTGGAGTCCCTGGGACAGGGCGAACACTGAAGCTTTCTTT. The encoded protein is CAWSPWDRANTEAFF.

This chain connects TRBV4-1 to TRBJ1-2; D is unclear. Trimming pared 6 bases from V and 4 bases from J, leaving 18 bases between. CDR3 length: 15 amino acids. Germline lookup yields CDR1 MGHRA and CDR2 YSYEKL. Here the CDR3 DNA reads TGCGCCAGCAGACTCACGGGCAGGCCGACCTATGGCTACACCTTC. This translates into CASRLTGRPTYGYTF.

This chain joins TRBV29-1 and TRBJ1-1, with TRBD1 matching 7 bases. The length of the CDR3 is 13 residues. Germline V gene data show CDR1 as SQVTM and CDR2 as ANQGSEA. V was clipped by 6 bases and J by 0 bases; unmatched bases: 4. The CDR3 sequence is CSVQTGLNTEAFF. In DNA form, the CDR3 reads TGCAGCGTCCAGACAGGGCTGAACACTGAAGCTTTCTTT.

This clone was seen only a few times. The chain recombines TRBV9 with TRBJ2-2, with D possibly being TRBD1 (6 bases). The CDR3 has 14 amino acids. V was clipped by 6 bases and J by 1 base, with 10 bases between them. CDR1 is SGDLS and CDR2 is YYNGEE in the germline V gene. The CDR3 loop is CASNIQGNTGELFF. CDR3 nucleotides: TGTGCCAGCAACATACAGGGGAACACCGGGGAGCTGTTTTTT.

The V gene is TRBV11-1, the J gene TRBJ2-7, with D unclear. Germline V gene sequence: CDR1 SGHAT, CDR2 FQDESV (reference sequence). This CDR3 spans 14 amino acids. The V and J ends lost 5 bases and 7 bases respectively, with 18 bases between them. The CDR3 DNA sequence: TGTGCCAGCAGCAATCGGGCCACGTTGGGGGAGCAGTACTTC. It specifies CASSNRATLGEQYF.

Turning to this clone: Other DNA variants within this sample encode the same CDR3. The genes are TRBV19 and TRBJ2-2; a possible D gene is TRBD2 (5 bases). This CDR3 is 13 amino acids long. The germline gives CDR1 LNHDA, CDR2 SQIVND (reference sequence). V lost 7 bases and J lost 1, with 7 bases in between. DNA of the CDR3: TGTGCCAGTAAAGGAGGGAACACCGGGGAGCTGTTTTTT. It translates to CASKGGNTGELFF.

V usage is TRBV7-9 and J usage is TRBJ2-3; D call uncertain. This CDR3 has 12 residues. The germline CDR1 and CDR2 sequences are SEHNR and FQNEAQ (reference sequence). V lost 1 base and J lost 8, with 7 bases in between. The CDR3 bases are TGTGCCAGCAGCTTAGTGGGTTTTACGCAGTATTTT. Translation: CASSLVGFTQYF.